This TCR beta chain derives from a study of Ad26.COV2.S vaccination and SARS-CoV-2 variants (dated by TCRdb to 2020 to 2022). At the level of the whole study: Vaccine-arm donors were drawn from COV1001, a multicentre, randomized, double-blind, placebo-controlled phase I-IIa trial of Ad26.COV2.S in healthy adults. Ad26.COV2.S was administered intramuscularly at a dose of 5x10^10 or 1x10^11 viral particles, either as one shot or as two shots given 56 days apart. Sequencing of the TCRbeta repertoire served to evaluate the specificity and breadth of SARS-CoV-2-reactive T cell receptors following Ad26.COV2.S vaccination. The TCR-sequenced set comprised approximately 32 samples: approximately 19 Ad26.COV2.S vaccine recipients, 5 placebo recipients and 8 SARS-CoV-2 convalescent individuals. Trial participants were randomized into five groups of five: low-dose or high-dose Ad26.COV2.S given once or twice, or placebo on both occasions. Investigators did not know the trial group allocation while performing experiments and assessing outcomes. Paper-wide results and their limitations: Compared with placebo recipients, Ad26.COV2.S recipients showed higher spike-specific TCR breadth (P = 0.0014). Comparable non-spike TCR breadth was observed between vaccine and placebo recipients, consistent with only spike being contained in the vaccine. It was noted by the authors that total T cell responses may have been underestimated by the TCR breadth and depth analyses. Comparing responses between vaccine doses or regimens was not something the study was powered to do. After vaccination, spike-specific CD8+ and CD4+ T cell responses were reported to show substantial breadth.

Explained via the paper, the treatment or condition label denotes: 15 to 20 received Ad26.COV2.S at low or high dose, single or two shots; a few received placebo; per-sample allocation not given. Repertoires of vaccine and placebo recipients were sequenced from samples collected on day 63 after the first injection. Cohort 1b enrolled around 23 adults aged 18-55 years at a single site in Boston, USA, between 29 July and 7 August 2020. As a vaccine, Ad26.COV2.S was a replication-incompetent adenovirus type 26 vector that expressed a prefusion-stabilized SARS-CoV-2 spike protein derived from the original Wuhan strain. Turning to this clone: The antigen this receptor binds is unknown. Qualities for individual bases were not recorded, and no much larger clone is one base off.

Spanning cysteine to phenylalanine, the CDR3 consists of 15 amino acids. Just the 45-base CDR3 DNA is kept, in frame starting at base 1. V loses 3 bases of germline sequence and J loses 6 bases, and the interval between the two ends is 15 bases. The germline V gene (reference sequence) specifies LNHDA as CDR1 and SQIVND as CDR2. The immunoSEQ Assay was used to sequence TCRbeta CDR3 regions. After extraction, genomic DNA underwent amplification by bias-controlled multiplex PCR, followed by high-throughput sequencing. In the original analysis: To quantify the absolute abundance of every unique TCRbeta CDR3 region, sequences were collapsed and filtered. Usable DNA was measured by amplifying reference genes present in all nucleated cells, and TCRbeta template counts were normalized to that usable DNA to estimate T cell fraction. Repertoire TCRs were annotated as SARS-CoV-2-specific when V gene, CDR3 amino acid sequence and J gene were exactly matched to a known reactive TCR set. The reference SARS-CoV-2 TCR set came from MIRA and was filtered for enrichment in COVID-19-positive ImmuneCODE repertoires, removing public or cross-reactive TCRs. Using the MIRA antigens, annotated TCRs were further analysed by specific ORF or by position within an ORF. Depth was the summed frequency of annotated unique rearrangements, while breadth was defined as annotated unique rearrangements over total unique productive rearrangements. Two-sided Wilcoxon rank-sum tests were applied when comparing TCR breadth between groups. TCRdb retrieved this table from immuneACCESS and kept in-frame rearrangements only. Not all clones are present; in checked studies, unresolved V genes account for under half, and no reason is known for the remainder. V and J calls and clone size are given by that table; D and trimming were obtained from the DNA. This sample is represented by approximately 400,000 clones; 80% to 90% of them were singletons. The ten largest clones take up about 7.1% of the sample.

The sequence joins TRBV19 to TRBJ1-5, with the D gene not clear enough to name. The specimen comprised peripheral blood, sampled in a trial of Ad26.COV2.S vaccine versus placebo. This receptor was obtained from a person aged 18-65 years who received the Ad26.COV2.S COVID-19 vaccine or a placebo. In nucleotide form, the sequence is TGTGCCAGTAGTATGCGTTCGGGTTTCTCTCAGCCCCAGCATTTT. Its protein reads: CASSMRSGFSQPQHF.